Following are 21 T cell receptor beta chains from one sample sequenced in a study of T cell repertoires in cytomegalovirus infection. No antigen has been identified for these receptors. TCRdb passed the reads through MiXCR, listing each CDR3 protein once. The sample includes about 830,000 distinct CDR3 sequences, 32% of them seen just once. The input for sequencing was cultured CD8+ T cells from PBMCs, taken from culture after CMV antigen stimulation. The receptors derive from a human donor in good health (CMV status not recorded). Some clones in this sample may be carry-over from other donors' samples.

The gene calls are TRBV7-9 and TRBJ2-7, with D maybe TRBD1 (6 bases). The CDR3 covers 14 residues. Between the trimmed V and J ends, which lost 6 bases and 2 bases, there was a span of 14 bases. Germline lookup yields CDR1 SEHNR and CDR2 FQNEAQ (reference sequence). The CDR3 is CASSWTADTYEQYV. CDR3 DNA sequence: TGTGCCAGCAGTTGGACAGCCGATACCTACGAGCAGTACGTC.

This clonotype was counted at least ten times. The CDR3 sequence: CASSTRTDSYEQYF. Written as DNA, the CDR3 is TGTGCCAGCAGCACGCGGACAGACTCCTACGAGCAGTACTTC. This rearrangement joins TRBV7-2 to TRBJ2-7; tentatively, D is TRBD1 (6 bases). CDR3 length: 14 amino acids. Trimming stripped 5 bases from V and 0 bases from J, with 11 bases between. Germline values: CDR1 SGHTA, CDR2 FQGNSA.

As for this clonotype: At one end, the junction sequence differs from germline, possibly due to a read error. The chain is built from TRBV4-1 and TRBJ2-5; 10 bases fit TRBD2. The CDR3 runs to 15 residues. The germline gives CDR1 MGHRA, CDR2 YSYEKL. This CDR3 is CTSSQTSGEPWTQYF. The CDR3 region has the DNA TGCACCAGCAGCCAAACTAGCGGGGAGCCATGGACCCAGTACTTC.

This clonotype was picked up many times. V usage is TRBV12-3 or TRBV12-4 and J usage is TRBJ2-2; TRBD2 matches 8 bases. The V segment lost 7 bases and the J segment 7 bases; nucleotides outside the gene matches: 11. The CDR3 is 15 residues long. The DNA for the CDR3 is TGTGCCAGCACCCCGGGAGGGGGGGCGGTCGGGGAGCTGTTTTTT. Residues: CASTPGGGAVGELFF.

This chain joins TRBV7-4 and TRBJ2-7; tentatively, D is TRBD2 (7 bases). The CDR3 loop spans 17 amino acids. V lost 1 base to trimming and J lost 1 base, with 17 bases between them. Germline CDR1 is SGHVT and CDR2 is SQSDAQ. The CDR3 spells CASSLVGGPLRSYEQYF. The CDR3 DNA is TGTGCCAGCAGCTTAGTGGGGGGGCCGCTACGATCCTACGAGCAGTACTTC.

There are many counts of this clonotype. The chain combines TRBV7-8 with TRBJ2-1; TRBD2 aligns across 8 bases. The germline V gene encodes CDR1 SGHVS and CDR2 FQNEAQ. The CDR3 is 15 amino acids. The V segment lost 3 bases and the J segment 6 bases; nucleotides outside the gene matches: 7. CDR3: CASSFSGGGVNEQFF. CDR3 DNA sequence: TGTGCCAGCAGCTTTTCGGGAGGGGGGGTCAATGAGCAGTTCTTC.

The chain uses TRBV10-1 and TRBJ2-1; D remains ambiguous. The CDR3 loop spans 12 amino acids. Trimming shortened V by 0 bases and J by 8 bases, and 5 bases separated the two germline ends. The germline gives CDR1 WNHNN, CDR2 SYGVQD (reference sequence). CDR3 loop: CASSESRDEQFF. In DNA, the CDR3 is TGCGCCAGCAGTGAGTCAAGGGATGAGCAGTTCTTC.

This clonotype was seen a single time. The J gene is TRBJ2-5, the V gene TRBV10-1; no clear D. Trimming took 2 bases from V and 4 from J, leaving 8 bases between them. Germline V gene sequence: CDR1 WNHNN, CDR2 SYGVQD (reference sequence). CDR3 size: 13 residues. CDR3 in amino acids: CASSETWGETQYF. CDR3 in DNA: TGCGCCAGCAGTGAGACGTGGGGAGAGACCCAGTACTTC.

This clonotype was detected ten times or more. V is TRBV7-2 and J is TRBJ2-7, with 10 bases lining up with TRBD2. This CDR3 spans 17 amino acids. Germline V gives CDR1 SGHTA, CDR2 FQGNSA. The V gene end was trimmed by 0 bases and the J gene end by 5 bases; junction bases not matched to a gene: 10. Here the CDR3 DNA reads TGTGCCAGCAGCTTAGCGCGGCCCAGCGGGGGGGCAAACGAGCAGTACGTC. The encoded protein is CASSLARPSGGANEQYV.

This clonotype has only a few counts. This chain uses TRBV7-9 with TRBJ2-1, with D perhaps assigned TRBD1 or TRBD2 (5 bases each). This CDR3 region has 15 residues. Trimming removed 2 bases from V and 3 bases from J, with 11 bases in between. Looked up from germline, CDR1 is SEHNR and CDR2 is FQNEAQ (reference sequence). The CDR3 bases are TGTGCCAGCAGCTTACGAGGGGCACTCTACAATGAGCAGTTCTTC. Its translation is CASSLRGALYNEQFF.

This clonotype was found a few times. This chain joins TRBV7-6 and TRBJ2-2; 7 bases agree with TRBD2. The V gene end was trimmed by 5 bases and the J gene end by 3 bases; junction bases not matched to a gene: 15. CDR1 and CDR2 (germline): SGHVS, FNYEAQ. CDR3 size: 18 residues. The CDR3 is CASSPTWSGGTDTGELFF. The CDR3 DNA is TGTGCCAGCAGCCCTACCTGGTCGGGGGGAACGGACACCGGGGAGCTGTTTTTT.

To note about this clonotype: An end of the junction differs from the germline gene, which may be a read error. The chain carries TRBV7-4 and TRBJ1-3, with D unresolved. The CDR3 spans 15 residues. Germline V gives CDR1 SGHVT, CDR2 SQSDAQ. CDR3 bases: TGTGCCAACAGCTCGGTGGATCTCTCTGGAAACACCATATATTTT. The encoded protein is CANSSVDLSGNTIYF.

This clonotype turned up a few times. The chain joins TRBV28 to TRBJ1-1; 7 bases match TRBD1. CDR3 size: 13 residues. From germline, CDR1 is MDHEN and CDR2 SYDVKM. With 5 bases clipped from V and 5 bases from J, the junction kept 5 bases outside the gene matches. The CDR3 here is CASSNRGSTEAFF. CDR3 nucleotide sequence: TGTGCCAGCAGTAACAGGGGAAGTACTGAAGCTTTCTTT.

This clonotype was detected ten times or more. The chain employs TRBV7-2 and TRBJ2-1; no firm D call. With 8 bases removed from V and 0 bases from J, the gap between germline ends came to 14 bases. CDR3 length equals 15 residues. Germline CDR1 SGHTA, CDR2 FQGNSA. The CDR3 sequence: CASVSGASSYNEQFF. The CDR3 bases are TGTGCCAGCGTTTCTGGAGCGAGCTCCTACAATGAGCAGTTCTTC.

This chain uses TRBV6-1 with TRBJ2-1; 12 bases map to TRBD2. Per germline, CDR1 MNHNS and CDR2 SASEGT. The V segment lost 10 bases and the J segment 4 bases; nucleotides outside the gene matches: 5. The length of the CDR3 is 14 residues. CDR3 bases: TGTGCCACCGGGACTAGCGGGTGGTACAATGAGCAGTTCTTC. This codes for CATGTSGWYNEQFF.

There are many counts of this clonotype. The chain uses TRBV19 and TRBJ2-3; D not certain. The V and J ends lost 4 bases and 8 bases respectively, with 13 bases between them. The CDR3 covers 13 residues. Germline V gives CDR1 LNHDA, CDR2 SQIVND (reference sequence). The CDR3 loop is CASSSGPPGTQYF. In DNA, the CDR3 is TGTGCCAGTAGTAGCGGACCGCCTGGTACGCAGTATTTT.

The chain has TRBV9 and TRBJ2-2; TRBD2 aligns across 7 bases. The V and J ends lost 3 bases and 0 bases, in that order; junction bases with no gene match: 2. The CDR3 contains 15 residues. The V gene's germline CDR1 is SGDLS and CDR2 YYNGEE. The chain's CDR3 is CASSAGGTNTGELFF. The CDR3, as DNA: TGTGCCAGCAGCGCGGGGGGTACGAACACCGGGGAGCTGTTTTTT.

This clonotype showed up many times. This chain links TRBV3-1 with TRBJ2-5; the match to TRBD2 covers 14 bases. V dropped 5 bases and J dropped 0; count of bases not matched to a gene: 11. CDR1 LGHDT and CDR2 YNNKEL come from the germline V gene (reference sequence). The CDR3 runs 19 residues. The DNA of the CDR3 is TGTGCCAGCAGCGATCCCGGGACTAGCGGGGGAGCATACCAAGAGACCCAGTACTTC. Translated: CASSDPGTSGGAYQETQYF.

The chain carries TRBV14 and TRBJ2-1; tentative D call: TRBD2 (6 bases). Per germline, CDR1 SGHDN and CDR2 FVKESK. There are 18 residues in the CDR3. V dropped 4 bases and J dropped 2 bases, with 21 bases sitting between them. The CDR3 DNA is TGTGCCAGCAGCCCCCTTCTTGAATTGGGGGGTACCTACAATGAGCAGTTCTTC. This codes for CASSPLLELGGTYNEQFF.

This clonotype has just a few counts. This sequence joins TRBV2 and TRBJ2-1; the match to TRBD1 covers 9 bases. Germline CDR1 reads SNHLY; CDR2 reads FYNNEI. This CDR3 is 13 amino acids long. Unmatched junction bases numbered 7, after V lost 6 bases and J lost 10 bases. CDR3 loop: CASRGTGRGEQFF. The CDR3 DNA is TGTGCCAGCAGGGGGACAGGGCGGGGCGAGCAGTTCTTC.

This clonotype has more than one count but fewer than ten. The gene calls are TRBV19 and TRBJ2-1; D remains ambiguous. The CDR3 contains 14 residues. The V end lost 9 bases, the J end lost 2 bases, and 14 bases lay between the germline ends. CDR1 and CDR2 (germline): LNHDA, SQIVND (reference sequence). CDR3 DNA sequence: TGTGCCAGCGAGCTCGGCAGCCCCTACAATGAGCAGTTCTTC. It is translated as CASELGSPYNEQFF.